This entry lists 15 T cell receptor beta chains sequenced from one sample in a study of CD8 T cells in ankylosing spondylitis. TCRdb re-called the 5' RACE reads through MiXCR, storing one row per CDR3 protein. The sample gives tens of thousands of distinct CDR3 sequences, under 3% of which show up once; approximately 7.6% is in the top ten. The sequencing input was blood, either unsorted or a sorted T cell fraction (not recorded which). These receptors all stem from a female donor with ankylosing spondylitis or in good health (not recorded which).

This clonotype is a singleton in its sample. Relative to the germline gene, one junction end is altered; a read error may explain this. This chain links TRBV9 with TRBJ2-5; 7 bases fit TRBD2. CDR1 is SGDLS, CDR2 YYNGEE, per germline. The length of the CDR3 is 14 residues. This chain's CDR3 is CATSPRGDPETQYF. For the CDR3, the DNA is TGTGCCACCAGCCCCCGGGGGGACCCAGAGACCCAGTACTTC.

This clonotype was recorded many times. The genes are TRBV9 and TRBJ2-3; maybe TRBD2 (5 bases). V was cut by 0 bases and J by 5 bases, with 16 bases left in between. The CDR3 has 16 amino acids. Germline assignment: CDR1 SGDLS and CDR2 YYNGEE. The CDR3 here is CASSVEKTRGKDTQYF. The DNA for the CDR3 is TGTGCCAGCAGCGTAGAAAAGACCCGGGGAAAAGATACGCAGTATTTT.

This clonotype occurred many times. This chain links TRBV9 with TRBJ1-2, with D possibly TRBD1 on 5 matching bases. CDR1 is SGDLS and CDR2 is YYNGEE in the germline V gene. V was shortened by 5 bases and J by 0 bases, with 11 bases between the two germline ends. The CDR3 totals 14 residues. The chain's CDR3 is CASRSQGSNYGYTF. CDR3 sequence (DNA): TGTGCCAGCAGATCGCAGGGTTCTAACTATGGCTACACCTTC.

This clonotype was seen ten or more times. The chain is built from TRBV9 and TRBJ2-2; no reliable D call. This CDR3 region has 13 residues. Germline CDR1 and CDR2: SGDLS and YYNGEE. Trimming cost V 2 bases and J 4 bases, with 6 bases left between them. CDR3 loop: CASSVTTTGELFF. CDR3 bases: TGTGCCAGCAGCGTTACTACCACCGGGGAGCTGTTTTTT.

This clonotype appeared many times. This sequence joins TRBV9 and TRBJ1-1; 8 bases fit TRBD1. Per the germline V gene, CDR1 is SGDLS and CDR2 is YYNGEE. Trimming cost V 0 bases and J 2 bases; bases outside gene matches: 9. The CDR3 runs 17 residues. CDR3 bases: TGTGCCAGCAGCGTAGACACAGGGGGGTTAGTAAACACTGAAGCTTTCTTT. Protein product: CASSVDTGGLVNTEAFF.

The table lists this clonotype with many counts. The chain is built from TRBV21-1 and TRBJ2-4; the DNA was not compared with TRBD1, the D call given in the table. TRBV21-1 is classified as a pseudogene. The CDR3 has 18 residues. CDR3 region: CASSKDRRGMGAKNIQYF. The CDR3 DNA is TGTGCCAGCAGCAAAGATCGACGGGGGATGGGGGCCAAAAACATTCAGTACTTC.

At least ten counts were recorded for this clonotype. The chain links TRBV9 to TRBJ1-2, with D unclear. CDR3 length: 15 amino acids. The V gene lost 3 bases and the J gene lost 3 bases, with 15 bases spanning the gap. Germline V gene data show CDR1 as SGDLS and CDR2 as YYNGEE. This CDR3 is CASSAYGQNDYGYTF. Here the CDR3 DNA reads TGTGCCAGCAGCGCATATGGGCAGAACGACTATGGCTACACCTTC.

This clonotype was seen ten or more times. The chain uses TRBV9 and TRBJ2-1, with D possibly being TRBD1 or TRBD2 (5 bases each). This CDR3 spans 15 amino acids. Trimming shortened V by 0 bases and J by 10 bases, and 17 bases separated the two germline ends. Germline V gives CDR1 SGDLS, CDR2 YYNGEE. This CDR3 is CASSVVGASFGEQFF. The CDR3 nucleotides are TGTGCCAGCAGCGTAGTCGGGGCCAGTTTCGGGGAGCAGTTCTTC.

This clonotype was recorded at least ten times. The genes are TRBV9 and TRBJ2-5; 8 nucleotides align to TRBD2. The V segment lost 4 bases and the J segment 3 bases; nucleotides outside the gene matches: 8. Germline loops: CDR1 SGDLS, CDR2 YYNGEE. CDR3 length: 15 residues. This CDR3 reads CASSLREGAKETQYF. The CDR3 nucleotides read TGTGCCAGCAGCCTACGGGAGGGAGCAAAAGAGACCCAGTACTTC. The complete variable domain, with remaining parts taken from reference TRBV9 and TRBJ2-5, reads DSGVTQTPKHLITATGQRVTLRCSPRSGDLSVYWYQQSLDQGLQFLIQYYNGEERAKGNILERFSAQQFPDLHSELNLSSLELGDSALYFCASSLREGAKETQYFGPGTRLLVL.

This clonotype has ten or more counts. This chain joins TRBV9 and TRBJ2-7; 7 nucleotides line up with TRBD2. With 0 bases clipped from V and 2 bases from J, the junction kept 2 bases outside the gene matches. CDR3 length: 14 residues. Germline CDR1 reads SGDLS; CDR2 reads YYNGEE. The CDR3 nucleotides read TGTGCCAGCAGCGTAGATAGCGGGCCCTACGAGCAGTACTTC. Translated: CASSVDSGPYEQYF. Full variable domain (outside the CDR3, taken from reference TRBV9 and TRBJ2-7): DSGVTQTPKHLITATGQRVTLRCSPRSGDLSVYWYQQSLDQGLQFLIQYYNGEERAKGNILERFSAQQFPDLHSELNLSSLELGDSALYFCASSVDSGPYEQYFGPGTRLTVT.

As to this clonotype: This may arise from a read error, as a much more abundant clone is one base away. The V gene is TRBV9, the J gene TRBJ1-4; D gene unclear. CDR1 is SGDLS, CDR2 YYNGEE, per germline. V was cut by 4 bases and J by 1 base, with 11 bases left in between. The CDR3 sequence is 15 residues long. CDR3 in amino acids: CASSSLAITNEKLFF. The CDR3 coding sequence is TGTGCCAGCAGCTCTCTAGCGATAACTAATGAAAAACTGTTTTTT.

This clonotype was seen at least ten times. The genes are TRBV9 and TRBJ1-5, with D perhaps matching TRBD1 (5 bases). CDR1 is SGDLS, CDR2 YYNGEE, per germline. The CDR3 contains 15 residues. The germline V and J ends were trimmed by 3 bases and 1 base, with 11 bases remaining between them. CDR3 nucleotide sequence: TGTGCCAGCAGCGCCGGGGGGGAGAGCAATCAGCCCCAGCATTTT. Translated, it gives CASSAGGESNQPQHF. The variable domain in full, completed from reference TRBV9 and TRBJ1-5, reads DSGVTQTPKHLITATGQRVTLRCSPRSGDLSVYWYQQSLDQGLQFLIQYYNGEERAKGNILERFSAQQFPDLHSELNLSSLELGDSALYFCASSAGGESNQPQHFGDGTRLSIL.

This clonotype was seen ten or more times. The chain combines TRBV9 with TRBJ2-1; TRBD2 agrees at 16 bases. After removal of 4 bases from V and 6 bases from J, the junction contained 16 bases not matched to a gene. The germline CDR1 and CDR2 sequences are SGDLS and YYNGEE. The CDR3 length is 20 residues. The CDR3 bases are TGTGCCAGCAGCCCACCAGAGGGACTAGCGGGAGGGCCTTCTCGCAATGAGCAGTTCTTC. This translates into CASSPPEGLAGGPSRNEQFF.

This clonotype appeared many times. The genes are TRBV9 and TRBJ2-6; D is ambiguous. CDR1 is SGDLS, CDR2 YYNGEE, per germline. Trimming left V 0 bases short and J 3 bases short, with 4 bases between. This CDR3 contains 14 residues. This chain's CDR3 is CASSVVGGANVLTF. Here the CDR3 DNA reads TGTGCCAGCAGCGTAGTAGGTGGGGCCAACGTCCTGACTTTC.

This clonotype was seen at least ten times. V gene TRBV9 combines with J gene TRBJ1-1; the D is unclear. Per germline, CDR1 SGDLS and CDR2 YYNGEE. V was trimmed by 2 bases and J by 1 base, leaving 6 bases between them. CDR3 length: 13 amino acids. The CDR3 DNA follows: TGTGCCAGCAGCGTCCGGACGAACACTGAAGCTTTCTTT. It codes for CASSVRTNTEAFF.